Below are 20 T cell receptor beta chains sequenced from a single sample in a study of CD8 T cells in ankylosing spondylitis. TCRdb reprocessed the 5' RACE reads with MiXCR, giving one entry per CDR3 protein. The repertoire holds around 340,000 distinct CDR3 sequences, with roughly 14% as singletons. Sequences were obtained from blood, either unsorted or a sorted T cell fraction (not recorded which). All receptors derive from a male donor with ankylosing spondylitis or in good health (not recorded which).

Notes on this clonotype: Likely a read error: the CDR3 ends without its conserved phenylalanine or tryptophan. No DNA is shown, since the ends of the CDR3 on it are uncertain; the CDR3 is the one TCRdb lists. The chain uses TRBV21-1 and TRBJ2-1; TRBD1, the table's D call, was not compared with the DNA. TRBV21-1 is a known pseudogene. 12 amino acids form the CDR3, both terminal residues included. CDR3 residues: CASSKGGTGTTS.

The table lists this clonotype with a few counts. The V call is TRBV15, the J call TRBJ2-7, with TRBD2 as a possible D gene (6 bases). The V gene lost 0 bases and the J gene lost 1 base, with 10 bases spanning the gap. The CDR3 has 15 amino acids. Germline lookup yields CDR1 LNHNV and CDR2 YYDKDF (reference sequence). CDR3 loop: CATSRDSGGSYEQYF. As DNA, the CDR3 is TGTGCCACCAGCAGAGATAGTGGAGGGTCCTACGAGCAGTACTTC.

In this sample, this clonotype turned up a few times. The chain combines TRBV6-1 with TRBJ2-7; 9 bases line up with TRBD1. Germline V CDR1 and CDR2: MNHNS, SASEGT. The V gene end was trimmed by 6 bases and the J gene end by 4 bases; junction bases not matched to a gene: 10. The CDR3 runs 15 residues. CDR3 DNA sequence: TGTGCCAGCAGACAAAACCTACAGGGGGCTTACGAGCAGTACTTC. As protein: CASRQNLQGAYEQYF.

In its sample, this clonotype was seen a few times. This chain connects TRBV15 to TRBJ2-3, with 12 bases that match TRBD2. The trim removed 0 bases at V and 8 bases at J, leaving 3 bases unmatched. The CDR3 sequence is 15 residues long. CDR1 and CDR2 from the germline V gene are LNHNV and YYDKDF (reference sequence). The CDR3 coding sequence is TGTGCCACCAGCAGAGATGTACTAGCGGGAGGTACGCAGTATTTT. This codes for CATSRDVLAGGTQYF.

This chain uses TRBV6-2 or TRBV6-3 with TRBJ2-1; 9 bases match TRBD2. The CDR3 has 14 amino acids. The trim removed 6 bases at V and 2 bases at J, leaving 2 bases unmatched. CDR1 MNHEY and CDR2 SVGEGT come from the germline V gene. CDR3 sequence: CASSRGGAYNEQFF. The CDR3 DNA reads as TGTGCCAGCAGCCGCGGGGGGGCCTACAATGAGCAGTTCTTC.

This clonotype came up a few times. This chain connects TRBV7-8 to TRBJ2-5; TRBD1 agrees at 8 bases. The trim removed 4 bases at V and 3 bases at J, leaving 4 bases unmatched. CDR1 and CDR2 from the germline V gene are SGHVS and FQNEAQ. CDR3 length equals 14 residues. CDR3 in amino acids: CASSYRGKEETQYF. The CDR3 DNA is TGTGCCAGCAGCTACAGGGGGAAGGAAGAGACCCAGTACTTC.

This clonotype was found many times. The chain is built from TRBV12-3 or TRBV12-4 and TRBJ2-2; 11 nucleotides match TRBD1. V trimming: 6 bases; J trimming: 4 bases; junction bases outside the gene matches: 4. This CDR3 spans 15 amino acids. Written as DNA, the CDR3 is TGTGCCAGCAGCCCCGGGACAGGGGGCACCGGGGAGCTGTTTTTT. It specifies CASSPGTGGTGELFF.

V gene TRBV12-3 or TRBV12-4 combines with J gene TRBJ2-2; D perhaps matches TRBD2 (6 bases). Trimming pared 7 bases from V and 8 bases from J, leaving 14 bases between. There are 13 residues in the CDR3. The CDR3 DNA sequence: TGTGCCAGCACCGGTCGGGGGTCTGGGGAGCTGTTTTTT. Amino acid sequence: CASTGRGSGELFF.

The gene calls are TRBV3-1 and TRBJ1-4; the match to TRBD1 covers 7 bases. This CDR3 is built from 17 residues. Looked up from germline, CDR1 is LGHDT and CDR2 is YNNKEL (reference sequence). Trimming cost V 0 bases and J 8 bases; bases outside gene matches: 12. DNA for the CDR3: TGTGCCAGCAGCCAAGAACCCTCTGGCCAGGGGGGCGAAAAACTGTTTTTT. Its protein product is CASSQEPSGQGGEKLFF.

This clonotype was observed once. The chain employs TRBV27 and TRBJ2-2; D is possibly TRBD2 (5 bases). The CDR3 runs to 14 residues. Deletions cut 6 bases from V and 7 bases from J, with 15 bases between. Germline loops: CDR1 MNHEY, CDR2 SMNVEV (reference sequence). This CDR3 is CASRPGFSLGELFF. For the CDR3, the DNA is TGTGCCAGCAGGCCGGGATTCTCTCTCGGGGAGCTGTTTTTT.

This clonotype was detected only a few times. The gene calls are TRBV24-1 and TRBJ1-2; TRBD1 might be the D (5 bases). Germline loops: CDR1 KGHDR, CDR2 SFDVKD. The V end lost 3 bases, the J end lost 0 bases, and 7 bases lay between the germline ends. CDR3 length: 14 residues. The CDR3 sequence: CATSDTTANYGYTF. CDR3 bases: TGTGCCACCAGTGATACGACAGCTAACTATGGCTACACCTTC.

This clonotype was observed many times. V and J are TRBV27 and TRBJ1-5, with D possibly TRBD1 on 5 matching bases. Germline values: CDR1 MNHEY, CDR2 SMNVEV (reference sequence). This CDR3 spans 17 amino acids. V was shortened by 5 bases and J by 0 bases, with 17 bases between the two germline ends. CDR3 amino acids: CASSRGGRGHSNQPQHF. The CDR3 region has the DNA TGTGCCAGCAGTCGCGGGGGAAGGGGCCATAGCAATCAGCCCCAGCATTTT.

V usage is TRBV11-2 and J usage is TRBJ2-3, with TRBD2 matching 7 bases. The CDR3 totals 14 residues. The germline CDR1 and CDR2 sequences are SGHAT and FQNNGV. V shed 2 bases and J 7 bases; nucleotides not matched to a gene: 6. CDR3 protein: CASSLSVLANTQYF. The CDR3, as DNA: TGTGCCAGCAGCTTATCGGTACTAGCGAATACGCAGTATTTT.

This clonotype was seen repeatedly, ten times or more. This chain links TRBV7-2 with TRBJ1-5; D is perhaps TRBD1 (5 bases). The CDR3 contains 14 residues. From germline, CDR1 is SGHTA and CDR2 FQGNSA. Trimming removed 3 bases from V and 4 bases from J, with 10 bases in between. The CDR3 loop is CASSFRQLNQPQHF. The CDR3 nucleotides read TGTGCCAGCAGCTTCAGACAGCTAAATCAGCCCCAGCATTTT.

The V call is TRBV28, the J call TRBJ2-1; D is unresolved. CDR3 length: 11 residues. The V end lost 7 bases, the J end lost 8 bases, and 9 bases lay between the germline ends. Germline V gene data show CDR1 as MDHEN and CDR2 as SYDVKM. This chain's CDR3 is CASIFRHEQFF. In DNA form, the CDR3 reads TGTGCCAGCATATTTAGGCATGAGCAGTTCTTC. The full variable domain, with the rest looked up from reference TRBV28 and TRBJ2-1, is DVKVTQSSRYLVKRTGEKVFLECVQDMDHENMFWYRQDPGLGLRLIYFSYDVKMKEKGDIPEGYSVSREKKERFSLILESASTNQTSMYLCASIFRHEQFFGPGTRLTVL.

This clonotype was observed at least ten times. The chain uses TRBV12-3 or TRBV12-4 and TRBJ1-1; 10 bases are a match to TRBD1. Trimming cost V 7 bases and J 0 bases; bases outside gene matches: 11. This CDR3 spans 17 amino acids. The CDR3 sequence: CASTPRGTGALNTEAFF. In nucleotides, the CDR3 is TGTGCCAGCACTCCCCGCGGGACAGGGGCCTTGAACACTGAAGCTTTCTTT.

V usage is TRBV5-1 and J usage is TRBJ2-4, with 8 nucleotides matching TRBD2. CDR1 is SGHRS, CDR2 YFSETQ, per germline. J lost 7 bases, V lost 0 bases, and 3 bases had no gene match. CDR3 size: 14 residues. Here the CDR3 DNA reads TGCGCCAGCAGCTTGGCACTAGCGGATAACATTCAGTACTTC. This encodes CASSLALADNIQYF.

There are a few counts of this clonotype. V gene TRBV7-2 combines with J gene TRBJ1-2; 8 positions agree with TRBD1. Germline CDR1 reads SGHTA; CDR2 reads FQGNSA. After removal of 1 base from V and 7 bases from J, the junction contained 8 bases not matched to a gene. This CDR3 region has 15 residues. CDR3 in DNA: TGTGCCAGCAGCTTAGAAGGGACCAGGGGGCTTGGCTACACCTTC. It specifies CASSLEGTRGLGYTF.

This clonotype came up a few times. V gene TRBV20-1 combines with J gene TRBJ1-5; 8 bases fit TRBD1. The CDR3 is made up of 14 amino acids. J was trimmed by 7 bases and V by 5 bases; bases with no gene match: 10. Germline assignment: CDR1 DFQATT and CDR2 SNEGSKA (reference sequence). CDR3 bases: TGCAGTGCTGGACAGGGAGGTGGATGGCAGCCCCAGCATTTT. Its translation is CSAGQGGGWQPQHF.

The rearrangement uses TRBV5-1 and TRBJ2-7, with 10 bases aligning to TRBD2. The V and J ends lost 3 bases and 5 bases, in that order; junction bases with no gene match: 5. The CDR3 totals 14 residues. From germline, CDR1 is SGHRS and CDR2 YFSETQ. The CDR3 coding sequence is TGCGCCAGCAGCTATTCTAGCGGGAGCCACGAGCAGTACTTC. As protein: CASSYSSGSHEQYF.